This T cell receptor beta chain was documented in a study of T cells in Graves' hyperthyroidism and ophthalmopathy. Whole-study results and caveats: Most expanded thyroid clonotypes above 0.001 also appeared in blood. A 13 V-J signature model discriminated ophthalmopathy versus stable hyperthyroidism. For ophthalmopathy, model prediction preceded onset by a median about 6 months.

The CDR3 is 14 residues long. The V gene's germline CDR1 is SGHRS and CDR2 YFSETQ. V was cut by 1 base and J by 2 bases, with 10 bases left in between. On this clonotype: The target antigen is unknown.

The CDR3 regions of TCR beta were amplified from RNA transcripts. The primer set for the first-round RT-PCR of the TCR CDR3 was HTBI. TCRdb re-derived calls from the multiplex PCR reads in MiXCR, one entry per CDR3 protein. The repertoire has 480,000 or so distinct CDR3 sequences, 46% of them found once; the top ten carry 44%. The sequence derives from an adult woman with Graves' disease, either hyperthyroidism or ophthalmopathy (not recorded which). The V gene is TRBV5-1, the J gene TRBJ2-7, with unresolved D. The material sequenced was peripheral blood or thyroid tissue (not recorded which). The CDR3 protein is CASSLNHLTYEQYF. The CDR3 DNA reads as TGCGCCAGCAGCTTGAACCACTTGACCTACGAGCAGTACTTC.